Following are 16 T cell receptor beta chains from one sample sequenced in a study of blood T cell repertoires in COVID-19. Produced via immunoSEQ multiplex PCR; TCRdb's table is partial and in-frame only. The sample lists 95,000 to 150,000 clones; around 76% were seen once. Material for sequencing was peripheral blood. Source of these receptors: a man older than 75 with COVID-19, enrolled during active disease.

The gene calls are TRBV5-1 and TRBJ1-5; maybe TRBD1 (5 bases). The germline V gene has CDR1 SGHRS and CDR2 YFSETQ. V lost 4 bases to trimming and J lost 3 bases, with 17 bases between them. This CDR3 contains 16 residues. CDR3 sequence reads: CASSRGTGGANQPQHF. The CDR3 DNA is TGCGCCAGCAGCCGAGGCACGGGAGGGGCCAATCAGCCCCAGCATTTT.

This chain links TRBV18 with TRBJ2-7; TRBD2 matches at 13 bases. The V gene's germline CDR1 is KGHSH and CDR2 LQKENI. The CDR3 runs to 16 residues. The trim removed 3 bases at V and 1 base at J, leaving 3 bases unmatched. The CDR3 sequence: CASSPGLAGSSYEQYF. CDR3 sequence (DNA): TGTGCCAGCTCACCGGGACTAGCGGGGTCTTCCTACGAGCAGTACTTC.

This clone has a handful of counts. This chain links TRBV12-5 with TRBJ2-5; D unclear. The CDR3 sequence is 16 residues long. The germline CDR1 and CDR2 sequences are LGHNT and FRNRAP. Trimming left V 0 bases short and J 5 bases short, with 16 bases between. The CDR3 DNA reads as TGTGCTAGTGGTTTGGTACAGATTCCCAGCCAGGAGACCCAGTACTTC. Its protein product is CASGLVQIPSQETQYF.

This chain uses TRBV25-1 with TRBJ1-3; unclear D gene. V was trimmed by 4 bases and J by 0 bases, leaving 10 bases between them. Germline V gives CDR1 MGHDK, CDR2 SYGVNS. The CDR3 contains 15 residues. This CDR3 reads CASSAYGVSGNTIYF. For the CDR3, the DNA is TGTGCCAGCAGTGCCTACGGGGTCTCTGGAAACACCATATATTTT.

This CDR3 reads CASSPPYARQNSPLHF. In nucleotides, the CDR3 is TGCGCCAGCAGCCCCCCTTATGCCCGACAGAATTCACCCCTCCACTTT. The V gene is TRBV5-1, the J gene TRBJ1-6; possibly TRBD1 for D (5 bases). V dropped 4 bases and J dropped 7 bases, with 18 bases sitting between them. The germline gives CDR1 SGHRS, CDR2 YFSETQ. The CDR3 spans 16 residues.

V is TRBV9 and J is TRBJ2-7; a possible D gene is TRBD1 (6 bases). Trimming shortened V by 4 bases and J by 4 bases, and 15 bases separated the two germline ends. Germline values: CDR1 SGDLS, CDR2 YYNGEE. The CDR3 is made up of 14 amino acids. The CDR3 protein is CASSRGQTTYEQYF. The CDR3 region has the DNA TGTGCCAGCAGCAGGGGACAAACAACGTACGAGCAGTACTTC. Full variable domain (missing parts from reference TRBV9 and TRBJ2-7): DSGVTQTPKHLITATGQRVTLRCSPRSGDLSVYWYQQSLDQGLQFLIQYYNGEERAKGNILERFSAQQFPDLHSELNLSSLELGDSALYFCASSRGQTTYEQYFGPGTRLTVT.

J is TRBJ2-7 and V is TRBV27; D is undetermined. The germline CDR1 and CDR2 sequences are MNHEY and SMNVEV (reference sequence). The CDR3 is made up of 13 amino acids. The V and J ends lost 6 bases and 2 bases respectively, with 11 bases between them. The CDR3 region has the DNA TGTGCCAGCAGCGTGGCCATCCCCTACGAGCAGTACTTC. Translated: CASSVAIPYEQYF.

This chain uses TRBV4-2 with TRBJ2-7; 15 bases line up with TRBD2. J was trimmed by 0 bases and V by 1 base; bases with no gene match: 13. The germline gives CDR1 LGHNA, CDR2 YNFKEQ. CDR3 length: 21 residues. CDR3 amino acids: CASSQVGIGGLAGGTSYEQYF. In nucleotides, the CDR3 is TGTGCCAGCAGCCAAGTGGGCATCGGGGGACTAGCGGGAGGTACCTCCTACGAGCAGTACTTC.

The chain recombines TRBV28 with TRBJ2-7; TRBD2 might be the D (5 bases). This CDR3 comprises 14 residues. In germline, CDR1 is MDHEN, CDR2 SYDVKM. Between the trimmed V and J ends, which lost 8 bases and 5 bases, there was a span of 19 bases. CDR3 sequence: CASQSGSRRHEQYF. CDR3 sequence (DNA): TGTGCCAGCCAAAGCGGCTCCCGACGGCACGAGCAGTACTTC.

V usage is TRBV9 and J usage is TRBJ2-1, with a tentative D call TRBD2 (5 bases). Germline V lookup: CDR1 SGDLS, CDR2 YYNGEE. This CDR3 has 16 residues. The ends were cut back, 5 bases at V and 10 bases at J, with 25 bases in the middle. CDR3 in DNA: TGTGCCAGCAGTCCTCCCGACGGGTTCCTCCGAGGGGAGCAGTTCTTC. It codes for CASSPPDGFLRGEQFF.

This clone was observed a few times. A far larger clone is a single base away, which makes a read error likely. The CDR3 region is CASSPGQPYEQYF. The DNA of the CDR3 is TGTGCCAGCAGCCCGGGACAGCCCTACGAGCAGTACTTC. This chain joins TRBV7-9 and TRBJ2-7; 7 bases match TRBD1. Germline loops: CDR1 SEHNR, CDR2 FQNEAQ (reference sequence). The junction had 3 bases not matched to a gene; V was cut back by 5 bases and J by 2 bases. The CDR3 extends over 13 amino acids.

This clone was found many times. CDR3 DNA: TGTGCCAGCAGCTTAGGGGACAGGGCGAGCCAGCCCCAGCATTTT. It translates to CASSLGDRASQPQHF. J is TRBJ1-5 and V is TRBV7-9; TRBD1 agrees at 9 bases. The CDR3 runs to 15 residues. V was clipped by 1 base and J by 7 bases; unmatched bases: 5. Germline-derived CDR1 and CDR2 are SEHNR and FQNEAQ (reference sequence).

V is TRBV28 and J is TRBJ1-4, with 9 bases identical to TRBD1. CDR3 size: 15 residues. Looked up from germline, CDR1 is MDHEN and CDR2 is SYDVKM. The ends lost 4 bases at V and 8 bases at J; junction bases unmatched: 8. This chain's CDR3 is CASSSSGTGKEKLFF. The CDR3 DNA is TGTGCCAGCAGTTCGTCCGGGACAGGGAAGGAAAAACTGTTTTTT. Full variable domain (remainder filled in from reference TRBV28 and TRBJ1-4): DVKVTQSSRYLVKRTGEKVFLECVQDMDHENMFWYRQDPGLGLRLIYFSYDVKMKEKGDIPEGYSVSREKKERFSLILESASTNQTSMYLCASSSSGTGKEKLFFGSGTQLSVL.

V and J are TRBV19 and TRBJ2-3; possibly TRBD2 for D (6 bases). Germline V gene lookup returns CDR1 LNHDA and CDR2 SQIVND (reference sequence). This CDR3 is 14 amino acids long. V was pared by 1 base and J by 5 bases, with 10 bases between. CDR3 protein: CASSIGASVDTQYF. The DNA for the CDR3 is TGTGCCAGTAGTATAGGGGCTAGCGTAGATACGCAGTATTTT.

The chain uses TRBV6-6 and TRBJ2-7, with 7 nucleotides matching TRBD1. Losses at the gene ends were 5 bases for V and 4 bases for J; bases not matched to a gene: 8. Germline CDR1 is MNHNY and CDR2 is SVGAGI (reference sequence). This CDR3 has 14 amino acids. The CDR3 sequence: CASSPPGQTYEQYF. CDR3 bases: TGTGCCAGCAGTCCCCCGGGACAGACATACGAGCAGTACTTC.

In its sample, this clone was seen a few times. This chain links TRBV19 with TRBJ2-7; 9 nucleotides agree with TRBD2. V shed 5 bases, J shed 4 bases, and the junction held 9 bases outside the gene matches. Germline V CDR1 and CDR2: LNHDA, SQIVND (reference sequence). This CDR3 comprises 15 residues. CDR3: CASSFLAGNRYEQYF. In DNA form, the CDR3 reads TGTGCCAGTAGTTTCCTAGCGGGAAACCGATACGAGCAGTACTTC.